These 22 T cell receptor beta chains were all obtained from the same sample, sequenced in a study of blood T cells in healthy people across ages (dated by TCRdb to about 2015). The protocol used for the library was 5' RACE. The instrument was an Illumina HiSeq 2500. A second PCR of roughly 7 to 11 cycles was performed with a sample-barcoded 5' primer and a J-beta primer mix. TCRdb ran its own pipeline on the public reads, namely fastp trimming at Q25 and MiXCR clone calling, and kept in-frame beta chains. Each entry is one CDR3 protein sequence, shown with its most common DNA and genes. The sample records approximately 1,100,000 distinct CDR3 sequences, around 43% of which are singletons. The ten largest account for 15% to 20% of the sample. Sequenced material: blood. These receptor sequences come from a woman in her sixties or seventies in good health.

The CDR3 reads CSARDPGLAGGGDTQYF. CDR3 nucleotide sequence: TGCAGTGCTAGAGATCCGGGACTAGCGGGAGGAGGAGATACGCAGTATTTT. The genes are TRBV20-1 and TRBJ2-3; 15 bases line up with TRBD2. V was pared by 0 bases and J by 5 bases, with 6 bases of the junction left unmatched. The CDR3 length is 17 residues. The germline gives CDR1 DFQATT, CDR2 SNEGSKA (reference sequence).

V and J are TRBV4-1 and TRBJ1-5, with a weak D call TRBD1 (5 bases). V lost 5 bases, J lost 3 bases, and 8 bases lay in between. The CDR3 length is 13 residues. Looked up from germline, CDR1 is MGHRA and CDR2 is YSYEKL. The CDR3 nucleotides read TGCGCCAGCAGCATGACAGACAATCAGCCCCAGCATTTT. It encodes CASSMTDNQPQHF.

The rearrangement joins TRBV7-6 to TRBJ2-5, with D perhaps assigned TRBD1 or TRBD2 (5 bases each). Trimming pared 5 bases from V and 11 bases from J, leaving 27 bases between. The CDR3 is 16 amino acids. Germline V CDR1 and CDR2: SGHVS, FNYEAQ. The DNA for the CDR3 is TGTGCCAGCAGCACGCAACCTAGCATCTGGGGCAATGAGCAGTACTTC. Translation: CASSTQPSIWGNEQYF.

The chain carries TRBV28 and TRBJ2-7, with D possibly matching TRBD2 (5 bases). The closer fit of TRBJ2-4 to the DNA end suggests the J call may be wrong. Looked up from germline, CDR1 is MDHEN and CDR2 is SYDVKM. This CDR3 has 14 residues. CDR3 bases: TGTGCCAGCAGTTTGAGGCCAGGAGGAAACATTCAGTACTTC. Its protein is CASSLRPGGNIQYF.

This clonotype occurred many times. This rearrangement joins TRBV20-1 to TRBJ2-5; D is possibly TRBD1 (6 bases). Trimming took off 5 bases at V and 2 bases at J, with 9 bases between the two ends. The CDR3 has 12 amino acids. Germline CDR1 DFQATT, CDR2 SNEGSKA (reference sequence). CDR3 in amino acids: CSAGQSQETQYF. CDR3 DNA sequence: TGCAGTGCTGGACAGTCACAAGAGACCCAGTACTTC.

In nucleotides, the CDR3 is TGTGCCAGCAGTGACGGACAGGGTGGCACTGAAGCTTTCTTT. Translating gives CASSDGQGGTEAFF. The chain recombines TRBV25-1 with TRBJ1-1; 8 positions match TRBD1. V trimming: 3 bases; J trimming: 4 bases; junction bases outside the gene matches: 4. The CDR3 is made up of 14 amino acids. The germline V gene has CDR1 MGHDK and CDR2 SYGVNS.

There are a few counts of this clonotype. The chain joins TRBV6-5 to TRBJ2-3, with 9 positions matching TRBD2. The CDR3 is 16 residues long. CDR1 is MNHEY and CDR2 is SVGAGI in the germline V gene. With 6 bases clipped from V and 6 bases from J, the junction kept 13 bases outside the gene matches. The CDR3 region is CASSRVLSGSQDTQYF. Here the CDR3 DNA reads TGTGCCAGCAGCCGCGTGCTTAGCGGGAGTCAGGATACGCAGTATTTT.

This clonotype was recorded a few times. The chain carries TRBV25-1 and TRBJ2-4; 9 nucleotides agree with TRBD1. The CDR3 covers 14 residues. From germline, CDR1 is MGHDK and CDR2 SYGVNS. The ends lost 5 bases at V and 9 bases at J; junction bases unmatched: 8. The CDR3 here is CASSPKTGGGIQYF. The DNA for the CDR3 is TGTGCCAGCAGTCCCAAGACAGGGGGAGGCATTCAGTACTTC.

This clonotype was found a few times. The chain carries TRBV10-3 and TRBJ2-5; 9 positions agree with TRBD2. CDR1 is ENHRY and CDR2 is SYGVKD in the germline V gene. This CDR3 spans 15 amino acids. Unmatched junction bases numbered 11, after V lost 7 bases and J lost 5 bases. Here the CDR3 DNA reads TGTGCCATCACGGCGGGAGGGCCTTCGAGCGAGACCCAGTACTTC. This translates into CAITAGGPSSETQYF.

The chain uses TRBV20-1 and TRBJ2-3, with D perhaps matching TRBD2 (5 bases). The V gene's germline CDR1 is DFQATT and CDR2 SNEGSKA (reference sequence). The CDR3 contains 14 residues. Trimming removed 2 bases from V and 4 bases from J, with 13 bases in between. The CDR3, as DNA: TGCAGTGCTAGAACCGGACTCCGGGCAGATACGCAGTATTTT. Its protein product is CSARTGLRADTQYF.

This clonotype was seen a handful of times. The chain joins TRBV7-2 to TRBJ2-1, with 13 bases matching TRBD2. Germline V gene sequence: CDR1 SGHTA, CDR2 FQGNSA. The J segment lost 5 bases and the V segment lost 5 bases, leaving 6 bases of the junction unmatched. The CDR3 runs 16 residues. CDR3: CASSLRTSGGNNEQFF. The CDR3 region has the DNA TGTGCCAGCAGCCTAAGGACTAGCGGGGGAAACAATGAGCAGTTCTTC.

This clonotype was counted only a few times. The chain is built from TRBV7-6 and TRBJ2-7, with 10 positions matching TRBD1. Germline values: CDR1 SGHVS, CDR2 FNYEAQ. The CDR3 has 16 amino acids. After removal of 5 bases from V and 2 bases from J, the junction contained 9 bases not matched to a gene. CDR3 in amino acids: CASSQQRTGGTYEQYF. CDR3 coding DNA: TGTGCCAGCAGCCAGCAAAGGACAGGGGGGACCTACGAGCAGTACTTC.

The V call is TRBV3-1, the J call TRBJ2-3, with D hard to call. The CDR3 spans 15 residues. In germline, CDR1 is LGHDT, CDR2 YNNKEL (reference sequence). Between the trimmed V and J ends, which lost 0 bases and 2 bases, there was a span of 9 bases. CDR3 loop: CASSQDTRLTDTQYF. Written as DNA, the CDR3 is TGTGCCAGCAGCCAAGATACCAGGCTCACAGATACGCAGTATTTT.

The chain combines TRBV6-6 with TRBJ2-1; 9 bases agree with TRBD1. The germline CDR1 and CDR2 sequences are MNHNY and SVGAGI (reference sequence). This CDR3 region has 13 residues. V was clipped by 7 bases and J by 8 bases; unmatched bases: 6. The chain's CDR3 is CASKGQGYDEQFF. The CDR3 DNA follows: TGTGCCAGCAAAGGACAGGGGTACGATGAGCAGTTCTTC.

Concerning this clonotype itself: One end of the junction varies from germline; a read error may be responsible. The rearrangement joins TRBV7-9 to TRBJ2-7; D is perhaps TRBD2 (5 bases). The CDR3 has 12 residues. The germline CDR1 and CDR2 sequences are SEHNR and FQNEAQ (reference sequence). CDR3 loop: CPSSGLAYEQYF. The CDR3 coding sequence is TGTCCCAGCAGCGGTCTAGCCTACGAGCAGTACTTC.

In this sample, this clonotype turned up once. This chain links TRBV7-8 with TRBJ1-5; D may be TRBD1 (5 bases). Trimming shortened V by 2 bases and J by 0 bases, and 14 bases separated the two germline ends. Looked up from germline, CDR1 is SGHVS and CDR2 is FQNEAQ. CDR3 length: 17 residues. The CDR3 region is CASSLYGGVNSNQPQHF. The CDR3, as DNA: TGTGCCAGCAGCTTATACGGGGGAGTAAATAGCAATCAGCCCCAGCATTTT.

This chain links TRBV5-1 with TRBJ2-1; 14 positions agree with TRBD2. The V segment lost 0 bases and the J segment 6 bases; nucleotides outside the gene matches: 17. The germline CDR1 and CDR2 sequences are SGHRS and YFSETQ. CDR3 length equals 21 residues. CDR3 nucleotide sequence: TGCGCCAGCAGCTTGGCCGGCGGAGGTTGGGGGACTAGCGGGAGACCCAATGAGCAGTTCTTC. This encodes CASSLAGGGWGTSGRPNEQFF.

The rearrangement uses TRBV6-5 and TRBJ1-6; D call uncertain. Germline CDR1 is MNHEY and CDR2 is SVGAGI. The CDR3 length is 13 residues. The germline V and J ends were trimmed by 0 bases and 7 bases, with 4 bases remaining between them. The CDR3 region has the DNA TGTGCCAGCAGTTACTCTTGGAATTCACCCCTCCACTTT. This gives the protein CASSYSWNSPLHF.

The chain combines TRBV7-3 with TRBJ2-1; 14 bases line up with TRBD2. Germline CDR1 is SGHTA and CDR2 is FQGTGA. The CDR3 length is 14 residues. V lost 5 bases, J lost 11 bases, and 5 bases stayed unmatched. The CDR3 region is CASSPRTSGRKQFF. The CDR3 coding sequence is TGTGCCAGCAGCCCCCGGACTAGCGGGAGGAAGCAGTTCTTC.

The genes are TRBV10-1 and TRBJ2-2, with a tentative D call TRBD2 (6 bases). Germline V gene data show CDR1 as WNHNN and CDR2 as SYGVQD (reference sequence). V lost 8 bases and J lost 6, with 19 bases in between. The CDR3 is 15 amino acids. The CDR3 spells CASQEALASAGELFF. CDR3 sequence (DNA): TGCGCCAGCCAGGAGGCCCTAGCGAGTGCCGGGGAGCTGTTTTTT.

V usage is TRBV28 and J usage is TRBJ2-5, with D unclear. Germline CDR1 reads MDHEN; CDR2 reads SYDVKM. The CDR3 runs to 14 residues. Deletions cut 7 bases from V and 2 bases from J, with 14 bases between. CDR3: CASIGPNIQETQYF. The CDR3 DNA is TGTGCCAGCATTGGACCCAATATTCAAGAGACCCAGTACTTC.

This clonotype was seen only a few times. The chain combines TRBV25-1 with TRBJ2-7, with TRBD1 identical over 7 bases. CDR1 is MGHDK, CDR2 SYGVNS, per germline. The length of the CDR3 is 14 residues. Trimming cost V 2 bases and J 3 bases; bases outside gene matches: 4. The CDR3 region has the DNA TGTGCCAGCAGTGAACCTGGGACAGTCTACGAGCAGTACTTC. Its protein is CASSEPGTVYEQYF.